The sequence of this T cell receptor (beta chain) was determined in a study of brain T cells in children with intractable seizures. Clones were sequenced by immunoSEQ multiplex PCR, and TCRdb holds only the in-frame ones, with some missing. There are around 38,000 clones in the sample; approximately 92% occur only once, and approximately 6.8% lies in the top ten. The V and J ends lost 4 bases and 0 bases respectively, with 7 bases between them. CDR1 and CDR2 (germline): MNHEY, SVGAGI. This CDR3 contains 15 residues. This sequence was found in a girl aged 2 to 9 with tuberous sclerosis and intractable seizures. Source: peripheral blood, taken at surgery. The V and J genes are TRBV6-5 and TRBJ1-6, with D unclear. The CDR3 DNA sequence: TGTGCCAGCAGTTCATGGAGCTCCTATAATTCACCCCTCCACTTT. As protein: CASSSWSSYNSPLHF.